These 22 T cell receptor beta chains were all obtained from the same sample, sequenced in a study of CXCR3-negative and CXCR3-positive naive CD8 T cells (dated by TCRdb to the late 2010s). Sequencing was performed on a NextSeq 550. The Human TCR Profiling Kit (MiLaboratory) was used to make UMI-labeled 5' RACE TRB cDNA libraries. TCRdb reprocessed the sequencing reads and holds a single record per CDR3 protein sequence, with no DNA. This sample's table lists about 53,000 distinct CDR3 sequences. The ten top clones hold more than 0.35% of the sample. Sequencing was carried out using naive CXCR3- CD8+ T cells from blood. The cell subset or site label, as the study defines it: CD45RO-CCR7+CD27+CD95- naive CD8+ T cells lacking CXCR3 (TNR3-). The receptor set was obtained from a human donor in good health. Some clones in this sample may be carry-over from other donors' samples.

This chain links TRBV7-2 with TRBJ2-7; TCRdb's assignment of TRBD1 cannot be checked, as there is no DNA. Per the germline V gene, CDR1 is SGHTA and CDR2 is FQGNSA. The length of the CDR3 is 16 residues. This chain's CDR3 is CASSLEGRPGGHEQYF.

The rearrangement joins TRBV10-1 to TRBJ1-2; the D gene TCRdb calls, TRBD1, cannot be checked with no DNA. The CDR3 loop spans 13 amino acids. The germline V gene has CDR1 WNHNN and CDR2 SYGVQD (reference sequence). CDR3 region: CASSEPGSYGYTF.

This chain links TRBV2 with TRBJ2-7; the D call of TRBD2 rests on TCRdb alone, since no DNA is present to check it. The CDR3 covers 18 residues. The germline gives CDR1 SNHLY, CDR2 FYNNEI. CDR3 loop: CASSEGVAGGQIAYEQYF.

The chain joins TRBV4-3 to TRBJ2-1; TCRdb gives TRBD2 as the D gene, but with no DNA this cannot be confirmed. The CDR3 extends over 18 amino acids. Per the germline V gene, CDR1 is LGHNA and CDR2 is YSLEER. CDR3 protein: CASSQPGTSGGVYNEQFF.

The genes are TRBV27 and TRBJ2-5; the D gene TCRdb calls, TRBD2, cannot be checked with no DNA. The CDR3 totals 12 residues. Germline V gene data show CDR1 as MNHEY and CDR2 as SMNVEV (reference sequence). CDR3 sequence reads: CASQSGGETQYF.

This chain links TRBV27 with TRBJ2-1; the TCRdb D gene call, TRBD1, has no DNA to confirm it. The germline CDR1 and CDR2 sequences are MNHEY and SMNVEV (reference sequence). The CDR3 spans 16 residues. CDR3 loop: CASSLSEGGTSGEQFF.

This chain joins TRBV6-6 and TRBJ2-1. Germline CDR1 is MNHNY and CDR2 is SVGAGI (reference sequence). This CDR3 comprises 13 residues. The CDR3 protein is CASTIGGVYEQFF.

This CDR3 reads CSVDGTGAYNEQFF. The chain carries TRBV29-1 and TRBJ2-1; the TCRdb D gene call, TRBD1, has no DNA to confirm it. Germline V gene sequence: CDR1 SQVTM, CDR2 ANQGSEA. This CDR3 has 14 amino acids.

This clonotype is deemed medium-sized (0.01 to 0.1%) by its frequency. V gene TRBV29-1 combines with J gene TRBJ2-7; TCRdb selects TRBD1, and the lack of DNA leaves this call unchecked. The CDR3 totals 13 residues. Germline V gene sequence: CDR1 SQVTM, CDR2 ANQGSEA. CDR3 amino acids: CSVEDDRDYEQYF.

The chain employs TRBV7-3 and TRBJ2-3; TCRdb's D call of TRBD1 is untestable without DNA. CDR3 length: 12 amino acids. Germline V gene data show CDR1 as SGHTA and CDR2 as FQGTGA. The CDR3 sequence: CASSYTGDTQYF.

V usage is TRBV29-1 and J usage is TRBJ2-7; TCRdb names TRBD1, which stays unverified in the absence of DNA. Germline lookup yields CDR1 SQVTM and CDR2 ANQGSEA. This CDR3 has 15 amino acids. The CDR3 here is CSVEDSAGYGYEQYF.

The genes are TRBV7-9 and TRBJ2-7. CDR3 length equals 16 residues. Germline lookup yields CDR1 SEHNR and CDR2 FQNEAQ (reference sequence). The CDR3 here is CASSLVWTGAPYEQYF.

The rearrangement joins TRBV28 to TRBJ2-5; the TCRdb D gene call, TRBD2, has no DNA to confirm it. Germline V gene sequence: CDR1 MDHEN, CDR2 SYDVKM. The CDR3 is made up of 15 amino acids. This CDR3 is CASTKIAGLAETQYF.

The V gene is TRBV10-3, the J gene TRBJ2-3. Germline V CDR1 and CDR2: ENHRY, SYGVKD. This CDR3 has 13 amino acids. This CDR3 reads CAISASAPDTQYF.

This chain links TRBV6-5 with TRBJ2-1; the D gene TCRdb calls, TRBD1, cannot be checked with no DNA. The CDR3 loop spans 14 amino acids. From germline, CDR1 is MNHEY and CDR2 SVGAGI. CDR3 region: CASSYGWGDTEQFF.

The chain couples TRBV27 to TRBJ2-3; TCRdb lists TRBD2, though no DNA is available to test this call. Germline CDR1 and CDR2: MNHEY and SMNVEV (reference sequence). The length of the CDR3 is 14 residues. The CDR3 here is CASKRAGDQDTQYF.

V is TRBV29-1 and J is TRBJ1-1. From germline, CDR1 is SQVTM and CDR2 ANQGSEA. This CDR3 region has 12 residues. CDR3 protein: CSVDAVNTEAFF. The full variable domain, its missing parts supplied by reference TRBV29-1 and TRBJ1-1, is SAVISQKPSRDICQRGTSLTIQCQVDSQVTMMFWYRQQPGQSLTLIATANQGSEATYESGFVIDKFPISRPNLTFSTLTVSNMSPEDSSIYLCSVDAVNTEAFFGQGTRLTVV.

The chain joins TRBV27 to TRBJ2-3; TCRdb lists TRBD2, though no DNA is available to test this call. The CDR3 spans 16 residues. The germline V gene encodes CDR1 MNHEY and CDR2 SMNVEV (reference sequence). The CDR3 protein is CASSPPEGASTDTQYF.

J is TRBJ1-1 and V is TRBV20-1; the D call of TRBD1 rests on TCRdb alone, since no DNA is present to check it. This CDR3 has 13 amino acids. Germline assignment: CDR1 DFQATT and CDR2 SNEGSKA (reference sequence). This CDR3 reads CSARGTGNTEAFF.

The rearrangement uses TRBV19 and TRBJ2-7; TCRdb lists TRBD2, though no DNA is available to test this call. Germline CDR1 is LNHDA and CDR2 is SQIVND (reference sequence). The CDR3 has 18 amino acids. The CDR3 loop reads CASSPLGTSGGYHYEQYF. The complete variable domain, with remaining parts taken from reference TRBV19 and TRBJ2-7, reads DGGITQSPKYLFRKEGQNVTLSCEQNLNHDAMYWYRQDPGQGLRLIYYSQIVNDFQKGDIAEGYSVSREKKESFPLTVTSAQKNPTAFYLCASSPLGTSGGYHYEQYFGPGTRLTVT.

This chain joins TRBV28 and TRBJ2-5; with no DNA, the TCRdb D assignment of TRBD2 cannot be verified. There are 16 residues in the CDR3. CDR1 and CDR2 (germline): MDHEN, SYDVKM. CDR3 residues: CASRPHGGGPVGSQYF.

The V call is TRBV11-3, the J call TRBJ2-3. Germline CDR1 and CDR2: SGHNT and YENEEA. The CDR3 totals 13 residues. CDR3 protein: CASRDPSTDTQYF.